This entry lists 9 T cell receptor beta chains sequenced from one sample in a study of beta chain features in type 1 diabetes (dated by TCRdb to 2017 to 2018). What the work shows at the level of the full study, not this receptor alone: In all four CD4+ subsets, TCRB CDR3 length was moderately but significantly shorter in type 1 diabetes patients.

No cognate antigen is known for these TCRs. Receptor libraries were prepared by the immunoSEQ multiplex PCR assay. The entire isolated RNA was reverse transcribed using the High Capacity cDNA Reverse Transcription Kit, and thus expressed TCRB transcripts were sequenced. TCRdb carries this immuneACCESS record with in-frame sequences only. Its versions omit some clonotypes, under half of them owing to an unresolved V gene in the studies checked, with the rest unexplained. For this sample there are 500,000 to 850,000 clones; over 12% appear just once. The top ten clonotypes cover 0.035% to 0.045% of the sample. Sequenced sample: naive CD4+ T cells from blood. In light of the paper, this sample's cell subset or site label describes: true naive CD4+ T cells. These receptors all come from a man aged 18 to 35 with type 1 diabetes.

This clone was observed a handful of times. The CDR3 DNA sequence: TGCGCCAGCAGCTTGGGCGAGACAGGGTTTGGCTACACCTTC. As protein: CASSLGETGFGYTF. This chain connects TRBV5-1 to TRBJ1-2; TRBD1 matches at 7 bases. This CDR3 is 14 amino acids long. Germline CDR1 reads SGHRS; CDR2 reads YFSETQ. V trimming: 0 bases; J trimming: 7 bases; junction bases outside the gene matches: 6.

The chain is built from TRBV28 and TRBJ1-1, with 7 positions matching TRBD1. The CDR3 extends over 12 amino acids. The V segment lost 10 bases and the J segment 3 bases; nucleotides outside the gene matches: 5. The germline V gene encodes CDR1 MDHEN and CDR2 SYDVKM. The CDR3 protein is CATGDRDTEAFF. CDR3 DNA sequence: TGTGCCACCGGGGACAGAGACACTGAAGCTTTCTTT.

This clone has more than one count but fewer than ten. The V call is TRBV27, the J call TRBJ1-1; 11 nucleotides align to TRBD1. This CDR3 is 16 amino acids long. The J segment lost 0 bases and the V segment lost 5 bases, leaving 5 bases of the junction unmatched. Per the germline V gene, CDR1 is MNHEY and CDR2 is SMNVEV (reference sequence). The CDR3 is CASSPRTGGVNTEAFF. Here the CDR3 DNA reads TGTGCCAGCAGTCCCAGGACAGGGGGCGTGAACACTGAAGCTTTCTTT.

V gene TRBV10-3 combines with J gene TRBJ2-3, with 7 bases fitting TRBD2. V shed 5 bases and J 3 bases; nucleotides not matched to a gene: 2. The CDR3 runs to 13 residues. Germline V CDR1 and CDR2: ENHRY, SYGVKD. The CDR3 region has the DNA TGTGCCATCAGTCCCGGGGGGACAGATACGCAGTATTTT. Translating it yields CAISPGGTDTQYF.

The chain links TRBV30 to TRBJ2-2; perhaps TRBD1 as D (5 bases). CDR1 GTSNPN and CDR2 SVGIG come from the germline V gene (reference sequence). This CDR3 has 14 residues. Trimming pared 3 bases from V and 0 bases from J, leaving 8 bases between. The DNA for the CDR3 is TGTGCCTGGAGACAGGCAGCGAACACCGGGGAGCTGTTTTTT. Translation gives CAWRQAANTGELFF.

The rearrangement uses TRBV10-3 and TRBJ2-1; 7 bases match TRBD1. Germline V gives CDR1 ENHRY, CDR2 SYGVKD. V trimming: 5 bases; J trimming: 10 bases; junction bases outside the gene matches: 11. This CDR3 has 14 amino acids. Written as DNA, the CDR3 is TGTGCCATCAGTACTCAGACAGGGATAGGCGAGCAGTTCTTC. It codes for CAISTQTGIGEQFF.

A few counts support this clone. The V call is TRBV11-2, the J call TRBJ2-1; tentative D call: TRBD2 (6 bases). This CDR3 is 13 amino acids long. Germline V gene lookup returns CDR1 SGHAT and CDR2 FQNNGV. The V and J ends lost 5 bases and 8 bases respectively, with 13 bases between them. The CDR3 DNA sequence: TGTGCCAGCAGCCCCCGGGGGAGTCATGAGCAGTTCTTC. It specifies CASSPRGSHEQFF.

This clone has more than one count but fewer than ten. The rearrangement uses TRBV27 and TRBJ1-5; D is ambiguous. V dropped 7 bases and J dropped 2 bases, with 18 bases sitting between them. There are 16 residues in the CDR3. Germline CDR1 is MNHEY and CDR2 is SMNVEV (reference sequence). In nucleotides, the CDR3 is TGTGCCAGCACCCCTCGAGGCGATTTGGGCAATCAGCCCCAGCATTTT. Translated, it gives CASTPRGDLGNQPQHF.

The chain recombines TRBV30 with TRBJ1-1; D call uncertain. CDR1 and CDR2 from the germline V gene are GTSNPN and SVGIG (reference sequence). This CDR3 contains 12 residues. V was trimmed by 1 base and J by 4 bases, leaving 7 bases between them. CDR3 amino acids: CAWSEQITEAFF. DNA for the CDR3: TGTGCCTGGAGTGAACAGATCACTGAAGCTTTCTTT. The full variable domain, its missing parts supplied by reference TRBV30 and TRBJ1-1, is SQTIHQWPATLVQPVGSPLSLECTVEGTSNPNLYWYRQAAGRGLQLLFYSVGIGQISSEVPQNLSASRPQDRQFILSSKKLLLSDSGFYLCAWSEQITEAFFGQGTRLTVV.